Listed here are 20 T cell receptor beta chains from one sample, sequenced in a study of T-cell memory formation after mild COVID-19. TCRdb recomputed calls from the 5' RACE reads with MiXCR, one row per CDR3 protein. This sample has around 200,000 distinct CDR3 sequences, with over 20% found just once. Sequencing was done on a sample of PBMCs or a T cell subset sorted from them (not recorded which). Receptors were obtained from an adult woman who had mild COVID-19 (a few samples of this study predate the infection). Cell type and time point are not known.

V is TRBV12-3 or TRBV12-4 and J is TRBJ2-1; 11 nucleotides match TRBD2. J gave up 8 bases and V 5 bases, and 5 bases lay outside the gene matches. This CDR3 has 14 amino acids. The CDR3 here is CASSPRTSGYEQFF. The CDR3 coding sequence is TGTGCCAGCAGTCCCCGGACTAGCGGGTATGAGCAGTTCTTC.

This clonotype was seen many times. The V and J genes are TRBV6-5 and TRBJ2-1, with 8 bases aligning to TRBD2. V lost 4 bases to trimming and J lost 2 bases; unmatched junction nucleotides: 4. Germline assignment: CDR1 MNHEY and CDR2 SVGAGI. There are 15 residues in the CDR3. The CDR3 nucleotides are TGTGCCAGCAGTTTGGCGGGAGGCCCCTACAATGAGCAGTTCTTC. Translation: CASSLAGGPYNEQFF.

This clonotype was seen only a few times. The genes are TRBV12-3 or TRBV12-4 and TRBJ1-2; TRBD1 matches at 12 bases. The CDR3 is 17 amino acids. Trimming cost V 5 bases and J 6 bases; bases outside gene matches: 13. In DNA form, the CDR3 reads TGTGCCAGCAGTCCCCCCGGGACAGGGGGCGTAGGGGATGGCTACACCTTC. Amino acid sequence: CASSPPGTGGVGDGYTF.

The chain joins TRBV20-1 to TRBJ2-7, with D maybe TRBD2 (5 bases). The CDR3 contains 15 residues. Germline V gene data show CDR1 as DFQATT and CDR2 as SNEGSKA (reference sequence). V lost 0 bases and J 1 base, leaving 13 bases between the germline ends. The CDR3 region has the DNA TGCAGTGCTAGAGATCAGCGGATGGGGTCCTACGAGCAGTACTTC. Its translation is CSARDQRMGSYEQYF.

This clonotype has just a few counts. The chain links TRBV2 to TRBJ1-5, with D perhaps matching TRBD1 (6 bases). In germline, CDR1 is SNHLY, CDR2 FYNNEI. The CDR3 loop spans 15 amino acids. Trimming stripped 5 bases from V and 8 bases from J, with 19 bases between. DNA of the CDR3: TGTGCCAGCAGTTCGGGGACACTCCTTCCGGAGCCCCAGCATTTT. Amino acid sequence: CASSSGTLLPEPQHF. The variable domain in full, with the rest retrieved from reference TRBV2 and TRBJ1-5, is EPEVTQTPSHQVTQMGQEVILRCVPISNHLYFYWYRQILGQKVEFLVSFYNNEISEKSEIFDDQFSVERPDGSNFTLKIRSTKLEDSAMYFCASSSGTLLPEPQHFGDGTRLSIL.

In its sample, this clonotype was seen many times. The genes are TRBV9 and TRBJ2-2; no clear D gene. Trimming stripped 0 bases from V and 4 bases from J, with 1 base between. Germline values: CDR1 SGDLS, CDR2 YYNGEE. The CDR3 length is 12 residues. The CDR3 region has the DNA TGTGCCAGCAGCGTAGGCACCGGGGAGCTGTTTTTT. Translated: CASSVGTGELFF.

V is TRBV7-9 and J is TRBJ2-5; no firm D call. The CDR3 is made up of 14 amino acids. The V end was cut by 2 bases, the J end by 5 bases, with 12 bases between. CDR1 SEHNR and CDR2 FQNEAQ come from the germline V gene (reference sequence). This CDR3 reads CASSLQAGRETQYF. In DNA form, the CDR3 reads TGTGCCAGCAGCTTACAAGCTGGGCGGGAGACCCAGTACTTC.

This clonotype was observed a handful of times. J is TRBJ2-3 and V is TRBV3-1; TRBD2 might be the D (6 bases). V lost 3 bases and J 4 bases, leaving 14 bases between the germline ends. Germline V lookup: CDR1 LGHDT, CDR2 YNNKEL (reference sequence). The CDR3 sequence is 15 residues long. This chain's CDR3 is CASSHFGSNADTQYF. The CDR3 DNA reads as TGTGCCAGCAGCCATTTCGGGAGTAACGCAGATACGCAGTATTTT.

The rearrangement joins TRBV12-3 or TRBV12-4 to TRBJ2-1; D is possibly TRBD2 (5 bases). This CDR3 spans 17 amino acids. V was cut by 8 bases and J by 0 bases, with 20 bases left in between. The DNA of the CDR3 is TGTGCCAGCTTGGCGGCTAGCCCCCAAAGCTCCTACAATGAGCAGTTCTTC. Translated, it gives CASLAASPQSSYNEQFF.

Only a few counts were recorded for this clonotype. The chain carries TRBV19 and TRBJ2-2; D remains ambiguous. The CDR3 length is 14 residues. Trimming took off 5 bases at V and 5 bases at J, with 12 bases between the two ends. CDR1 is LNHDA, CDR2 SQIVND, per germline (reference sequence). CDR3 in DNA: TGTGCCAGTAGTGGGCCGGATGGGACCGGGGAGCTGTTTTTT. It codes for CASSGPDGTGELFF.

This clonotype was seen ten or more times. This chain uses TRBV2 with TRBJ1-6, with D tentatively TRBD1 (5 bases). V lost 3 bases, J lost 6 bases, and 12 bases lay in between. The germline CDR1 and CDR2 sequences are SNHLY and FYNNEI. This CDR3 contains 15 residues. The CDR3 nucleotides read TGTGCCAGCAGTGAGGCCTTGGGGGGTAATTCACCCCTCCACTTT. Protein product: CASSEALGGNSPLHF.

The V gene is TRBV12-3 or TRBV12-4, the J gene TRBJ1-2; 7 nucleotides agree with TRBD1. This CDR3 has 14 residues. Trimming cost V 6 bases and J 3 bases; bases outside gene matches: 7. The CDR3 DNA reads TGTGCCAGCAGCCTAATCGGGACAGACTATGGCTACACCTTC. It yields the protein CASSLIGTDYGYTF.

The chain has TRBV5-1 and TRBJ2-7, with 11 nucleotides matching TRBD1. V shed 0 bases, J shed 4 bases, and the junction held 3 bases outside the gene matches. This CDR3 spans 15 amino acids. Per germline, CDR1 SGHRS and CDR2 YFSETQ. The CDR3 bases are TGCGCCAGCAGCTTGGAGGACAGGGGGCCTTACGAGCAGTACTTC. Protein sequence: CASSLEDRGPYEQYF.

The rearrangement links TRBV5-4 to TRBJ2-3; D may be TRBD2 (7 bases). The CDR3 is 15 amino acids. Trimming took 4 bases from V and 0 from J, leaving 12 bases between them. CDR1 SGHNT and CDR2 YYREEE come from the germline V gene (reference sequence). The CDR3 is CASSRGGLSTDTQYF. The CDR3 coding sequence is TGTGCCAGCAGCCGCGGGGGCCTCAGCACAGATACGCAGTATTTT.

This clonotype was seen more than once but under ten times. The chain is built from TRBV15 and TRBJ2-2; no reliable D call. V shed 1 base and J shed 1 base, with 16 bases lying between them. The length of the CDR3 is 18 residues. From germline, CDR1 is LNHNV and CDR2 YYDKDF (reference sequence). CDR3 sequence reads: CATSRGGPLTLNTGELFF. The CDR3 DNA is TGTGCCACCAGCAGAGGGGGTCCCCTGACATTGAACACCGGGGAGCTGTTTTTT.

This clonotype was detected a few times. The chain uses TRBV7-6 and TRBJ2-3, with 11 bases fitting TRBD2. Germline assignment: CDR1 SGHVS and CDR2 FNYEAQ. V was clipped by 4 bases and J by 4 bases; unmatched bases: 13. The CDR3 totals 18 residues. The CDR3 spells CASSWGSTSGTISDTQYF. CDR3 DNA sequence: TGTGCCAGCAGCTGGGGTTCGACTAGCGGGACCATATCAGATACGCAGTATTTT.

The chain has TRBV6-1 and TRBJ2-5, with no clear D. Germline V CDR1 and CDR2: MNHNS, SASEGT. The CDR3 runs 15 residues. With 2 bases removed from V and 5 bases from J, the gap between germline ends came to 15 bases. The CDR3 DNA is TGTGCCAGCAGTGAATGGGCCTTGGCCCAGGAGACCCAGTACTTC. It codes for CASSEWALAQETQYF.

The J gene is TRBJ1-1, the V gene TRBV2, with a weak D call TRBD1 (6 bases). CDR1 and CDR2 from the germline V gene are SNHLY and FYNNEI. Trimming shortened V by 3 bases and J by 4 bases, and 18 bases separated the two germline ends. This CDR3 has 16 residues. The CDR3 DNA follows: TGTGCCAGCAGTGAGTTTGGGGACACCCGAGGCACTGAAGCTTTCTTT. It translates to CASSEFGDTRGTEAFF.

This chain links TRBV7-6 with TRBJ2-7; TRBD2 aligns across 7 bases. The ends lost 5 bases at V and 3 bases at J; junction bases unmatched: 10. Germline V gene sequence: CDR1 SGHVS, CDR2 FNYEAQ. This CDR3 has 15 residues. The CDR3 spells CASSLFHGGSYEQYF. The CDR3 DNA is TGTGCCAGCAGCCTTTTCCACGGCGGGAGCTACGAGCAGTACTTC.

There are many counts of this clonotype. This chain connects TRBV7-6 to TRBJ2-4; TRBD1 matches 7 bases. This CDR3 is 15 amino acids long. The ends lost 4 bases at V and 5 bases at J; junction bases unmatched: 8. The germline V gene has CDR1 SGHVS and CDR2 FNYEAQ. CDR3 bases: TGTGCCAGCAGCTCCCGGGACAGAGACCAAAACATTCAGTACTTC. It translates to CASSSRDRDQNIQYF.